What follows is one T cell receptor (beta chain) and its context. The target antigen is unknown. Each TRB cDNA library was prepared by 5' RACE (with UMI labels). TCRdb reprocessed the 5' RACE reads and keeps a single row for each CDR3 protein, giving no DNA. Its clone listing holds 55,000 to 75,000 distinct CDR3 sequences. The CDR3 spans 12 residues. Germline V CDR1 and CDR2: SQVTM, ANQGSEA. This entry is derived from a study of CXCR3-negative and CXCR3-positive naive CD8 T cells. Findings and caveats of the study: When CXCR3-positive naive cells were set against CXCR3-negative naive cells, the former had more hydrophobic TRB CDR3s.

The sequenced sample consisted of naive CXCR3+ CD8+ T cells from blood. Subset reported: CD45RO-CCR7+CD27+CD95- naive CD8+ T cells expressing CXCR3 (TNR3+). The V gene is TRBV29-1, the J gene TRBJ2-5. The sequence derives from a human donor in good health. Some clones in this sample may be carry-over from other donors' samples. CDR3 amino acids: CSVEGVEETQYF.